The 16 T cell receptor beta chains reported below all come from one sample, sequenced in a study of cytomegalovirus exposure and HLA in healthy donors. Assay used: immunoSEQ multiplex PCR; TCRdb lists only in-frame clones, some missing. The repertoire holds some 110,000 clones, with 90% to 95% as singletons. Specimen: PBMCs. All receptors come from a woman between 18 and 29 years old in good health and CMV-seronegative.

The chain couples TRBV18 to TRBJ2-5, with unresolved D. This CDR3 is 13 amino acids long. Germline values: CDR1 KGHSH, CDR2 LQKENI. The V and J ends lost 0 bases and 0 bases respectively, with 2 bases between them. This CDR3 reads CASSPPNQETQYF. Written as DNA, the CDR3 is TGTGCCAGCTCACCACCCAACCAAGAGACCCAGTACTTC. The full variable domain, completed using reference TRBV18 and TRBJ2-5, is NAGVMQNPRHLVRRRGQEARLRCSPMKGHSHVYWYRQLPEEGLKFMVYLQKENIIDESGMPKERFSAEFPKEGPSILRIQQVVRGDSAAYFCASSPPNQETQYFGPGTRLLVL.

V is TRBV2 and J is TRBJ2-4, with D tentatively TRBD1 (6 bases). The length of the CDR3 is 14 residues. CDR1 SNHLY and CDR2 FYNNEI come from the germline V gene. Trimming took off 2 bases at V and 2 bases at J, with 7 bases between the two ends. The CDR3 coding sequence is TGTGCCAGCAGTGAACAGGGGACCAAAAACATTCAGTACTTC. It specifies CASSEQGTKNIQYF.

The V gene is TRBV28, the J gene TRBJ2-2; 9 nucleotides align to TRBD1. CDR1 and CDR2 (germline): MDHEN, SYDVKM. The CDR3 is 18 residues long. Germline trimming cut 6 bases from V and 4 bases from J; bases unmatched to any gene: 15. The CDR3 reads CASSYLPGQGSSTGELFF. CDR3 nucleotides: TGTGCCAGCAGCTATCTACCAGGACAGGGGTCAAGCACCGGGGAGCTGTTTTTT.

The V gene is TRBV6-5, the J gene TRBJ1-1; a weak D match, TRBD1 (6 bases). CDR3 length equals 16 residues. Trimming pared 0 bases from V and 5 bases from J, leaving 16 bases between. Germline loops: CDR1 MNHEY, CDR2 SVGAGI. CDR3 in amino acids: CASSYSFGGARTEAFF. In nucleotides, the CDR3 is TGTGCCAGCAGTTACTCCTTCGGGGGGGCGAGAACTGAAGCTTTCTTT.

The V call is TRBV7-2, the J call TRBJ1-1; D is possibly TRBD1 (6 bases). V was pared by 6 bases and J by 5 bases, with 16 bases between. Germline V gene sequence: CDR1 SGHTA, CDR2 FQGNSA. The CDR3 spans 14 residues. This CDR3 is CASRTPTGGTEAFF. The CDR3 DNA is TGTGCCAGCAGAACCCCGACAGGTGGGACTGAAGCTTTCTTT.

This chain joins TRBV27 and TRBJ2-2, with D tentatively TRBD2 (6 bases). The length of the CDR3 is 14 residues. V gave up 1 base and J gave up 6 bases, with 9 bases separating them. The germline CDR1 and CDR2 sequences are MNHEY and SMNVEV (reference sequence). The CDR3 nucleotides read TGTGCCAGCAGTTTATTCTTAGCGGCCGGGGAGCTGTTTTTT. Protein product: CASSLFLAAGELFF.

The V call is TRBV4-2, the J call TRBJ2-1; no clear D gene. The CDR3 runs to 15 residues. Trimming shortened V by 0 bases and J by 0 bases, and 6 bases separated the two germline ends. From germline, CDR1 is LGHNA and CDR2 YNFKEQ. The CDR3 DNA is TGTGCCAGCAGCCAAGACTTGAGCTCCTACAATGAGCAGTTCTTC. It codes for CASSQDLSSYNEQFF.

This chain joins TRBV29-1 and TRBJ1-1; D gene ambiguous. Germline V gene data show CDR1 as SQVTM and CDR2 as ANQGSEA. This CDR3 has 13 residues. CDR3 region: CSVVFSGNTEAFF. DNA of the CDR3: TGCAGTGTGGTGTTCTCGGGGAACACTGAAGCTTTCTTT. Full variable domain (rest looked up from reference TRBV29-1 and TRBJ1-1): SAVISQKPSRDICQRGTSLTIQCQVDSQVTMMFWYRQQPGQSLTLIATANQGSEATYESGFVIDKFPISRPNLTFSTLTVSNMSPEDSSIYLCSVVFSGNTEAFFGQGTRLTVV.

The CDR3 spells CASSQGATYNEQFF. DNA of the CDR3: TGTGCCAGCAGTCAGGGGGCTACGTACAATGAGCAGTTCTTC. The J gene is TRBJ2-1, the V gene TRBV27; TRBD1 agrees at 8 bases. The germline CDR1 and CDR2 sequences are MNHEY and SMNVEV (reference sequence). Unmatched junction bases numbered 4, after V lost 5 bases and J lost 4 bases. This CDR3 has 14 residues.

The chain carries TRBV2 and TRBJ2-3; tentatively, D is TRBD1 (5 bases). From germline, CDR1 is SNHLY and CDR2 FYNNEI. This CDR3 is built from 16 residues. V was cut by 8 bases and J by 0 bases, with 18 bases left in between. The CDR3 coding sequence is TGTGCCAGCGGTAACATAAGGGGCAGTAGCACAGATACGCAGTATTTT. Its protein is CASGNIRGSSTDTQYF.

V is TRBV6-5 and J is TRBJ1-3; D not resolved. From germline, CDR1 is MNHEY and CDR2 SVGAGI. Trimming removed 4 bases at V and 0 bases at J, with 13 bases between. The CDR3 has 16 amino acids. CDR3 bases: TGTGCCAGCAGTTCCCTCCGTTTAAACTCTGGAAACACCATATATTTT. Translating it yields CASSSLRLNSGNTIYF.

The rearrangement uses TRBV5-1 and TRBJ1-3; TRBD1 agrees at 9 bases. Germline trimming cut 4 bases from V and 7 bases from J; bases unmatched to any gene: 6. This CDR3 spans 14 amino acids. CDR1 and CDR2 (germline): SGHRS, YFSETQ. The DNA of the CDR3 is TGCGCCAGCAGCCCGGGACAGGGAAGGAACACCATATATTTT. Its protein is CASSPGQGRNTIYF.

The chain uses TRBV5-6 and TRBJ2-7; D is uncertain. V lost 0 bases to trimming and J lost 0 bases, with 7 bases between them. This CDR3 contains 14 residues. In germline, CDR1 is SGHDT, CDR2 YYEEEE. This CDR3 reads CASSLDPVSYEQYF. Here the CDR3 DNA reads TGTGCCAGCAGCTTGGATCCGGTCTCCTACGAGCAGTACTTC.

In DNA form, the CDR3 reads TGTGCCAGCAGTGGTCGAGACGGGATTCTCTCTGGAAACACCATATATTTT. It codes for CASSGRDGILSGNTIYF. The chain links TRBV2 to TRBJ1-3; the D is unclear. The CDR3 is made up of 17 amino acids. Trimming pared 4 bases from V and 0 bases from J, leaving 16 bases between. Per the germline V gene, CDR1 is SNHLY and CDR2 is FYNNEI.

The chain has TRBV28 and TRBJ1-2; D is perhaps TRBD1 (6 bases). Trimming shortened V by 5 bases and J by 6 bases, and 22 bases separated the two germline ends. CDR1 and CDR2 (germline): MDHEN, SYDVKM. CDR3 length: 16 residues. CDR3 sequence: CASSRTEELFGDGYTF. CDR3 nucleotide sequence: TGTGCCAGCAGTCGGACAGAGGAGCTGTTTGGTGATGGCTACACCTTC.

V is TRBV29-1 and J is TRBJ1-5; TRBD1 might be the D (6 bases). The V gene lost 6 bases and the J gene lost 7 bases, with 16 bases spanning the gap. CDR3 length equals 13 residues. Germline V gene data show CDR1 as SQVTM and CDR2 as ANQGSEA. CDR3 coding DNA: TGCAGCGTCCGAACAGGGAGCGGCCAGCCCCAGCATTTT. Translation: CSVRTGSGQPQHF.